These 21 T cell receptor beta chains were all obtained from the same sample, sequenced in a study of T-cell reconstitution after alpha-beta-depleted transplantation in children. Unique molecular identifiers were incorporated when the TCRbeta library was constructed. TCRdb called the PCR reads again in MiXCR, with one record for every CDR3 protein. The sample contains around 800,000 distinct CDR3 sequences, less than 20% of which appear only once. The sequences come from PBMCs, mostly from graft donor cells, collected 360 days after TCRalphabeta/CD19-depleted stem cell transplant. Receptor source: a male patient under 18 who had a stem cell transplant for acute lymphoblastic leukemia, so the T cells may come from the graft donor.

The DNA of the CDR3 is TGCGCCAGCAGCTTGTTAACTAGCGGGGCTAACTCCTACGAGCAGTACTTC. Protein: CASSLLTSGANSYEQYF. The rearrangement uses TRBV5-1 and TRBJ2-7; 10 bases are a match to TRBD2. In germline, CDR1 is SGHRS, CDR2 YFSETQ. This CDR3 is 17 amino acids long. With V trimmed by 1 base and J by 0 bases, 7 bases remained unmatched.

There are many counts of this clonotype. The V gene is TRBV9, the J gene TRBJ2-7; tentative D call: TRBD2 (5 bases). CDR3 size: 14 residues. Trimming left V 3 bases short and J 0 bases short, with 10 bases between. Germline CDR1 is SGDLS and CDR2 is YYNGEE. CDR3 coding DNA: TGTGCCAGCAGCGGTCGGGAAGCCTCCTACGAGCAGTACTTC. Protein sequence: CASSGREASYEQYF.

V gene TRBV7-3 combines with J gene TRBJ2-3, with 12 bases fitting TRBD2. In germline, CDR1 is SGHTA, CDR2 FQGTGA. The V segment lost 6 bases and the J segment 1 base; nucleotides outside the gene matches: 14. The CDR3 spans 19 residues. DNA of the CDR3: TGTGCCAGCAGTTTAGGGACGCTACTAGCGGGAGGTCGCACAGATACGCAGTATTTT. Encoded protein: CASSLGTLLAGGRTDTQYF. Full variable domain (outside the CDR3, taken from reference TRBV7-3 and TRBJ2-3): GAGVSQTPSNKVTEKGKYVELRCDPISGHTALYWYRQSLGQGPEFLIYFQGTGAADDSGLPNDRFFAVRPEGSVSTLKIQRTERGDSAVYLCASSLGTLLAGGRTDTQYFGPGTRLTVL.

A word on this clonotype: One end of the junction is discordant with germline, which a read error may explain. The V call is TRBV20-1, the J call TRBJ2-7, with 9 bases that match TRBD1. The CDR3 spans 16 residues. Germline CDR1 and CDR2: DFQATT and SNEGSKA (reference sequence). DNA of the CDR3: TGCTGTGCTAGAGCGGGTCGCGGGACAGGGTTCTACGAGCAGTACTTC. It is translated as CCARAGRGTGFYEQYF.

This clonotype was detected many times. CDR3 protein: CASSFSPGVSADTQYF. CDR3 bases: TGTGCCAGCAGTTTCTCCCCGGGAGTGAGTGCAGATACGCAGTATTTT. This chain joins TRBV27 and TRBJ2-3; a possible D gene is TRBD2 (6 bases). CDR1 and CDR2 (germline): MNHEY, SMNVEV (reference sequence). V gave up 3 bases and J gave up 4 bases, with 17 bases separating them. The CDR3 is 16 amino acids.

The chain recombines TRBV5-1 with TRBJ2-1, with a tentative D call TRBD1 (8 bases). The germline V gene encodes CDR1 SGHRS and CDR2 YFSETQ. This CDR3 spans 16 amino acids. Deletions cut 4 bases from V and 2 bases from J, with 16 bases between. The CDR3 DNA is TGCGCCAGCAGCGGACCACAGGGGGGGCCCTACAATGAGCAGTTCTTC. Its translation: CASSGPQGGPYNEQFF. Full variable domain (outside the CDR3, taken from reference TRBV5-1 and TRBJ2-1): KAGVTQTPRYLIKTRGQQVTLSCSPISGHRSVSWYQQTPGQGLQFLFEYFSETQRNKGNFPGRFSGRQFSNSRSEMNVSTLELGDSALYLCASSGPQGGPYNEQFFGPGTRLTVL.

This clonotype was observed many times. This chain joins TRBV29-1 and TRBJ1-2; possibly TRBD1 for D (5 bases). With 3 bases removed from V and 3 bases from J, the gap between germline ends came to 17 bases. CDR3 length equals 15 residues. The germline V gene has CDR1 SQVTM and CDR2 ANQGSEA. Here the CDR3 DNA reads TGCAGCGTTGAGGTTGGTGGGGGAGTGTACTATGGCTACACCTTC. Translation gives CSVEVGGGVYYGYTF.

This clonotype was observed a handful of times. The CDR3 protein is CASSLGQSSGHEQYF. The CDR3 nucleotides read TGTGCCAGCAGCTTAGGTCAGAGTTCCGGCCACGAGCAGTACTTC. This chain connects TRBV7-3 to TRBJ2-7; D remains ambiguous. Germline loops: CDR1 SGHTA, CDR2 FQGTGA. Trimming pared 2 bases from V and 5 bases from J, leaving 16 bases between. The CDR3 is 15 residues long.

This clonotype was picked up one time. The rearrangement links TRBV15 to TRBJ2-7, with D possibly matching TRBD2 (5 bases). Trimming left V 4 bases short and J 0 bases short, with 10 bases between. Germline CDR1 is LNHNV and CDR2 is YYDKDF (reference sequence). The CDR3 totals 14 residues. This chain's CDR3 is CATSIKGSSYEQYF. The CDR3 nucleotides are TGTGCCACCAGCATAAAAGGGAGCTCCTACGAGCAGTACTTC.

The DNA of the CDR3 is TGCGCCAGCAGCCAAGTAACGGGGCCCCTGAATTGGGGCTATGGCTACACCTTC. It specifies CASSQVTGPLNWGYGYTF. V is TRBV4-1 and J is TRBJ1-2; maybe TRBD1 (5 bases). The V gene's germline CDR1 is MGHRA and CDR2 YSYEKL. V was shortened by 1 base and J by 4 bases, with 22 bases between the two germline ends. CDR3 length equals 18 residues.

This clonotype appeared a few times. The CDR3 DNA reads TGTGCCAGCAGCTTATACGCAGGGGCTTCCTACGAGCAGTACTTC. It yields the protein CASSLYAGASYEQYF. V usage is TRBV7-9 and J usage is TRBJ2-7, with D possibly TRBD1 on 6 matching bases. V shed 2 bases and J shed 1 base, with 12 bases lying between them. The CDR3 contains 15 residues. The germline gives CDR1 SEHNR, CDR2 FQNEAQ (reference sequence).

V is TRBV6-2 or TRBV6-3 and J is TRBJ2-3, with TRBD2 matching 13 bases. Germline V lookup: CDR1 MNHEY, CDR2 SVGEGT. The CDR3 spans 18 residues. V lost 2 bases, J lost 0 bases, and 5 bases stayed unmatched. In DNA form, the CDR3 reads TGTGCCAGCAGTTACCGTTCGACTAGCGGGGGGAGCACAGATACGCAGTATTTT. It codes for CASSYRSTSGGSTDTQYF.

This clonotype was picked up a small number of times. This chain connects TRBV12-3 or TRBV12-4 to TRBJ2-7; TRBD1 matches 7 bases. The CDR3 length is 15 residues. Trimming cost V 5 bases and J 3 bases; bases outside gene matches: 10. CDR3 nucleotides: TGTGCCAGCAGTCGCCGGGACAGAAAAATCTACGAGCAGTACTTC. This translates into CASSRRDRKIYEQYF.

The chain has TRBV5-5 and TRBJ2-2; D gene ambiguous. The CDR3 covers 15 residues. Germline V gene sequence: CDR1 SGHKS, CDR2 YYEKEE (reference sequence). The ends were cut back, 5 bases at V and 0 bases at J, with 11 bases in the middle. The CDR3 sequence: CASRSQRPNTGELFF. Here the CDR3 DNA reads TGTGCCAGCAGATCACAGAGACCGAACACCGGGGAGCTGTTTTTT.

The CDR3 DNA follows: TGTGCCAGCAGCTTAGGCCAGGGCCCGCAGTATTTT. This codes for CASSLGQGPQYF. The chain carries TRBV7-2 and TRBJ2-3; perhaps TRBD1 as D (5 bases). Trimming took off 1 base at V and 10 bases at J, with 9 bases between the two ends. The CDR3 length is 12 residues. Germline CDR1 SGHTA, CDR2 FQGNSA.

This clonotype appeared a few times. The J gene is TRBJ1-2, the V gene TRBV29-1, with D maybe TRBD1 (6 bases). CDR3 length: 13 residues. CDR1 and CDR2 from the germline V gene are SQVTM and ANQGSEA. Trimming cost V 6 bases and J 0 bases, with 11 bases left between them. The CDR3 DNA is TGCAGCGTCCAGGGGCCTACTAACTATGGCTACACCTTC. This gives the protein CSVQGPTNYGYTF.

This clonotype showed up just a few times. This chain connects TRBV2 to TRBJ2-5; 7 bases agree with TRBD1. V shed 6 bases and J 5 bases; nucleotides not matched to a gene: 12. CDR1 is SNHLY, CDR2 FYNNEI, per germline. The CDR3 totals 15 residues. CDR3 nucleotide sequence: TGTGCCAGCAGCGTACAGGGGCTCCGAGGGGAGACCCAGTACTTC. This translates into CASSVQGLRGETQYF.

This clonotype was observed once. The rearrangement joins TRBV29-1 to TRBJ2-7; D uncertain. This CDR3 has 13 amino acids. The germline V gene encodes CDR1 SQVTM and CDR2 ANQGSEA. Between the trimmed V and J ends, which lost 0 bases and 2 bases, there was a span of 8 bases. The CDR3 DNA sequence: TGCAGCGTTGAAGATCCCTCCGCCTACGAGCAGTACTTC. Its protein is CSVEDPSAYEQYF.

There are a few counts of this clonotype. This rearrangement joins TRBV5-1 to TRBJ2-5; TRBD2 matches 14 bases. The CDR3 runs to 16 residues. The germline CDR1 and CDR2 sequences are SGHRS and YFSETQ. Trimming removed 4 bases from V and 5 bases from J; junction bases left unmatched: 7. The CDR3 region is CASSRLAGGLRETQYF. The DNA for the CDR3 is TGCGCCAGCAGCCGACTAGCGGGAGGGTTACGGGAGACCCAGTACTTC.

This chain joins TRBV5-1 and TRBJ2-1, with TRBD1 identical over 8 bases. The CDR3 is 15 amino acids. Germline CDR1 SGHRS, CDR2 YFSETQ. The trim removed 2 bases at V and 4 bases at J, leaving 5 bases unmatched. The chain's CDR3 is CASSLLDRVYNEQFF. CDR3 nucleotides: TGCGCCAGCAGCTTACTGGACAGGGTTTACAATGAGCAGTTCTTC.

The gene calls are TRBV5-1 and TRBJ2-3; 10 bases are a match to TRBD2. The germline gives CDR1 SGHRS, CDR2 YFSETQ. CDR3 length: 20 residues. The junction had 14 bases not matched to a gene; V was cut back by 0 bases and J by 1 base. CDR3 residues: CASSLVEGSALAGGTDTQYF. The DNA for the CDR3 is TGCGCCAGCAGCTTGGTGGAGGGCTCTGCCCTAGCGGGAGGCACAGATACGCAGTATTTT.